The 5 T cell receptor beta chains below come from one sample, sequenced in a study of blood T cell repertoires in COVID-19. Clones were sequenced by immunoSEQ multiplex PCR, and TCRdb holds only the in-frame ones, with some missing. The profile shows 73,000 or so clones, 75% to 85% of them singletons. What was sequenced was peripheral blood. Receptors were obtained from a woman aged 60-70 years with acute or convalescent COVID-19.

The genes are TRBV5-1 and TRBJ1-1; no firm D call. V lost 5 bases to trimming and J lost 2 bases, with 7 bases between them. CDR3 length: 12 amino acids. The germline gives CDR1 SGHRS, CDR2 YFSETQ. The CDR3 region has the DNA TGCGCCAGCAGGTTAGATAACACTGAAGCTTTCTTT. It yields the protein CASRLDNTEAFF.

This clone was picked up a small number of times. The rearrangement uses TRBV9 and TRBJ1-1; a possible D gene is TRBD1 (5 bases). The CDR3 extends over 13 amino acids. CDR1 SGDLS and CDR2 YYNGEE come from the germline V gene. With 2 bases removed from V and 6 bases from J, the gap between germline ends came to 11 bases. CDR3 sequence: CASSVSTASEAFF. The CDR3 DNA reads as TGTGCCAGCAGCGTCTCGACAGCTTCTGAAGCTTTCTTT.

The CDR3 DNA follows: TGTGCCAGCAGTGATGGGGCGGCCTATAATTCACCCCTCCACTTT. This encodes CASSDGAAYNSPLHF. V is TRBV6-1 and J is TRBJ1-6; D is possibly TRBD1 (5 bases). CDR1 is MNHNS and CDR2 is SASEGT in the germline V gene. There are 15 residues in the CDR3. Trimming pared 3 bases from V and 2 bases from J, leaving 8 bases between.

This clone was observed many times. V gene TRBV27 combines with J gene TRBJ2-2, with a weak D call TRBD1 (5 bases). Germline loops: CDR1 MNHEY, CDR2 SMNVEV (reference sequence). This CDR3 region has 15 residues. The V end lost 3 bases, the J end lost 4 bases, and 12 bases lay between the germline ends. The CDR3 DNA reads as TGTGCCAGCAGTTTTAAGGGGTCGGCCACCGGGGAGCTGTTTTTT. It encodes CASSFKGSATGELFF.

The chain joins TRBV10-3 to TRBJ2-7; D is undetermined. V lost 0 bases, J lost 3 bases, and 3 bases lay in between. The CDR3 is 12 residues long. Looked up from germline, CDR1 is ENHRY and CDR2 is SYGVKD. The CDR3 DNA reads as TGTGCCATCAGTGAGTCCGGCTACGAGCAGTACTTC. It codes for CAISESGYEQYF.